The 24 T cell receptor beta chains presented below share a single source sample, sequenced in a study of beta chain features in type 1 diabetes. Of the isolated RNA, all was reverse transcribed, and so the sequenced material was expressed TCRB transcripts. Assay used: immunoSEQ multiplex PCR; TCRdb lists only in-frame clones, some missing. In the table there are 200,000 to 250,000 clones, 14% of which are singletons. Antigens of these TCRs are unknown. Study-wide results and limits: People with Type 1 diabetes carried modestly yet significantly shorter TCRB CDR3s in all four CD4+ subsets.

The specimen sequenced was naive CD4+ T cells from blood. These receptors all stem from a man aged 25 to 45 with type 1 diabetes.

V is TRBV7-2 and J is TRBJ2-7, with TRBD2 identical over 10 bases. Per germline, CDR1 SGHTA and CDR2 FQGNSA. The CDR3 loop spans 15 amino acids. Trimming at V came to 0 bases and at J to 3 bases, leaving 2 bases not matched to a gene. CDR3 protein: CASSLAGTSDYEQYF. The CDR3 DNA reads TGTGCCAGCAGCTTAGCAGGGACTAGCGACTACGAGCAGTACTTC.

The chain is built from TRBV6-5 and TRBJ1-6, with D possibly TRBD1 on 6 matching bases. The CDR3 spans 15 residues. Trimming removed 6 bases from V and 6 bases from J, with 15 bases in between. Germline V lookup: CDR1 MNHEY, CDR2 SVGAGI. The CDR3 nucleotides read TGTGCCAGCAGAGAGAGGGGGACGGGTAATTCACCCCTCCACTTT. Encoded protein: CASRERGTGNSPLHF.

This clone was seen more than once but under ten times. CDR3: CASSPTGTYEQYF. In nucleotides, the CDR3 is TGTGCCAGCAGCCCTACCGGTACCTACGAGCAGTACTTC. The chain employs TRBV4-2 and TRBJ2-7, with no clear D. Germline CDR1 LGHNA, CDR2 YNFKEQ. V gave up 4 bases and J gave up 2 bases, with 9 bases separating them. This CDR3 has 13 residues.

The chain joins TRBV20-1 to TRBJ1-1; D not certain. V lost 6 bases, J lost 1 base, and 6 bases lay in between. The CDR3 extends over 11 amino acids. Germline-derived CDR1 and CDR2 are DFQATT and SNEGSKA (reference sequence). The CDR3 loop reads CSALENTEAFF. The CDR3 nucleotides are TGCAGTGCGTTAGAGAACACTGAAGCTTTCTTT.

There are a few counts of this clone. The rearrangement joins TRBV5-1 to TRBJ2-3; a weak D match, TRBD2 (6 bases). Deletions cut 4 bases from V and 6 bases from J, with 18 bases between. This CDR3 comprises 15 residues. Germline values: CDR1 SGHRS, CDR2 YFSETQ. The CDR3 region has the DNA TGCGCCAGCAGCGCGGGACTGACCGTCAGGGATACGCAGTATTTT. Translated: CASSAGLTVRDTQYF.

The genes are TRBV6-1 and TRBJ2-4; D unresolved. The germline gives CDR1 MNHNS, CDR2 SASEGT. The CDR3 is 15 residues long. Trimming shortened V by 3 bases and J by 7 bases, and 16 bases separated the two germline ends. CDR3 sequence: CASSDRLPSRNIQYF. CDR3 bases: TGTGCCAGCAGTGACCGACTCCCCTCAAGGAACATTCAGTACTTC.

The chain recombines TRBV18 with TRBJ2-7; D might be TRBD1 (7 bases). This CDR3 has 14 residues. The germline V and J ends were trimmed by 5 bases and 4 bases, with 15 bases remaining between them. Germline-derived CDR1 and CDR2 are KGHSH and LQKENI. In DNA, the CDR3 is TGTGCCAGCTCAAGGGCGGGACAGAGTTACGAGCAGTACTTC. Translated, it gives CASSRAGQSYEQYF.

This chain joins TRBV5-1 and TRBJ2-7, with a weak D call TRBD2 (6 bases). The CDR3 has 15 amino acids. Germline values: CDR1 SGHRS, CDR2 YFSETQ. V was trimmed by 0 bases and J by 3 bases, leaving 13 bases between them. CDR3 bases: TGCGCCAGCAGCTTGGCCGGGACGGAGGGCTACGAGCAGTACTTC. Translated, it gives CASSLAGTEGYEQYF. Complete variable domain (other parts from reference TRBV5-1 and TRBJ2-7): KAGVTQTPRYLIKTRGQQVTLSCSPISGHRSVSWYQQTPGQGLQFLFEYFSETQRNKGNFPGRFSGRQFSNSRSEMNVSTLELGDSALYLCASSLAGTEGYEQYFGPGTRLTVT.

This clone has only a few counts. This chain connects TRBV6-6 to TRBJ1-2, with D possibly TRBD1 on 5 matching bases. The CDR3 spans 12 residues. Deletions cut 6 bases from V and 7 bases from J, with 12 bases between. Looked up from germline, CDR1 is MNHNY and CDR2 is SVGAGI (reference sequence). CDR3 bases: TGTGCCAGCAGCCCGGAAGGGGCTGGCTACACCTTC. As protein: CASSPEGAGYTF.

This clone was observed a few times. The chain links TRBV30 to TRBJ2-3, with D maybe TRBD2 (6 bases). Germline assignment: CDR1 GTSNPN and CDR2 SVGIG (reference sequence). The germline V and J ends were trimmed by 5 bases and 10 bases, with 10 bases remaining between them. This CDR3 contains 10 residues. The CDR3 DNA is TGTGCCTGGGGGACTGTAGCGCAGTATTTT. Protein sequence: CAWGTVAQYF.

This clone was counted only a few times. The chain combines TRBV4-2 with TRBJ2-3, with 13 bases lining up with TRBD2. CDR1 is LGHNA and CDR2 is YNFKEQ in the germline V gene. The CDR3 contains 17 residues. Trimming removed 4 bases from V and 2 bases from J; junction bases left unmatched: 6. The CDR3 DNA reads as TGTGCCAGCAGCCCGAGGACTAGCGGGAGTTCCACAGATACGCAGTATTTT. Translation gives CASSPRTSGSSTDTQYF.

This clone has a handful of counts. The CDR3 region is CASSSAGTSGGAQTQYF. The CDR3 DNA is TGTGCCAGCAGCTCCGCCGGGACTAGCGGGGGGGCGCAGACCCAGTACTTC. This chain uses TRBV11-2 with TRBJ2-5; 16 positions match TRBD2. With 4 bases clipped from V and 6 bases from J, the junction kept 8 bases outside the gene matches. The CDR3 contains 17 residues. Looked up from germline, CDR1 is SGHAT and CDR2 is FQNNGV.

CDR3 region: CASSPGEGWNEQFF. CDR3 bases: TGCGCCAGCAGCCCCGGGGAGGGGTGGAATGAGCAGTTCTTC. The chain employs TRBV5-1 and TRBJ2-1; 7 bases agree with TRBD2. The CDR3 sequence is 14 residues long. CDR1 is SGHRS, CDR2 YFSETQ, per germline. Trimming cost V 4 bases and J 7 bases; bases outside gene matches: 8. Drawing the rest from reference TRBV5-1 and TRBJ2-1, the complete variable domain is KAGVTQTPRYLIKTRGQQVTLSCSPISGHRSVSWYQQTPGQGLQFLFEYFSETQRNKGNFPGRFSGRQFSNSRSEMNVSTLELGDSALYLCASSPGEGWNEQFFGPGTRLTVL.

The CDR3 nucleotides are TGTGCCAGTGGTACCCTAGCGGGGGCTTATCAGCCCCAGCATTTT. Its protein is CASGTLAGAYQPQHF. V usage is TRBV19 and J usage is TRBJ1-5, with D possibly matching TRBD1 (6 bases). The V and J ends lost 8 bases and 5 bases respectively, with 19 bases between them. CDR3 length: 15 residues. CDR1 and CDR2 (germline): LNHDA, SQIVND (reference sequence). Complete variable domain (other parts from reference TRBV19 and TRBJ1-5): DGGITQSPKYLFRKEGQNVTLSCEQNLNHDAMYWYRQDPGQGLRLIYYSQIVNDFQKGDIAEGYSVSREKKESFPLTVTSAQKNPTAFYLCASGTLAGAYQPQHFGDGTRLSIL.

This clone has more than one count but fewer than ten. This chain links TRBV28 with TRBJ1-1; D is perhaps TRBD1 (6 bases). Per the germline V gene, CDR1 is MDHEN and CDR2 is SYDVKM. The CDR3 totals 12 residues. Trimming shortened V by 6 bases and J by 8 bases, and 13 bases separated the two germline ends. The CDR3 loop is CASRLPRGEAFF. In DNA, the CDR3 is TGTGCCAGCAGACTACCCAGGGGCGAAGCTTTCTTT.

This clone has a handful of counts. The rearrangement joins TRBV25-1 to TRBJ2-5; 9 bases fit TRBD1. The CDR3 consists of 14 residues. After removal of 6 bases from V and 4 bases from J, the junction contained 6 bases not matched to a gene. The germline gives CDR1 MGHDK, CDR2 SYGVNS. CDR3 protein: CASRNDRGSETQYF. Written as DNA, the CDR3 is TGTGCCAGCAGAAATGACAGGGGGTCAGAGACCCAGTACTTC.

The J gene is TRBJ1-2, the V gene TRBV6-5; 8 bases match TRBD1. This CDR3 comprises 14 residues. CDR1 is MNHEY and CDR2 is SVGAGI in the germline V gene. The trim removed 5 bases at V and 8 bases at J, leaving 10 bases unmatched. CDR3 loop: CASSPQGALRGYTF. CDR3 bases: TGTGCCAGCAGTCCTCAGGGGGCATTGCGGGGCTACACCTTC.

This chain uses TRBV28 with TRBJ1-2; TRBD1 matches 9 bases. There are 15 residues in the CDR3. Germline CDR1 MDHEN, CDR2 SYDVKM. The junction had 8 bases not matched to a gene; V was cut back by 5 bases and J by 4 bases. The DNA for the CDR3 is TGTGCCAGCAGTGACGGACAGGGGCTGGCCTATGGCTACACCTTC. Translated, it gives CASSDGQGLAYGYTF.

This clone was recorded only once. This chain connects TRBV19 to TRBJ2-4; 8 bases agree with TRBD2. Germline V gene data show CDR1 as LNHDA and CDR2 as SQIVND (reference sequence). This CDR3 is 17 amino acids long. V lost 5 bases to trimming and J lost 3 bases; unmatched junction nucleotides: 12. As DNA, the CDR3 is TGTGCCAGTAGTTCCCAACAGGGTCTAGCGGGCAAAAACATTCAGTACTTC. As protein: CASSSQQGLAGKNIQYF. Drawing the rest from reference TRBV19 and TRBJ2-4, the complete variable domain is DGGITQSPKYLFRKEGQNVTLSCEQNLNHDAMYWYRQDPGQGLRLIYYSQIVNDFQKGDIAEGYSVSREKKESFPLTVTSAQKNPTAFYLCASSSQQGLAGKNIQYFGAGTRLSVL.

CDR3 sequence reads: CASSPRQGGTDTQYF. CDR3 sequence (DNA): TGTGCCAGCAGCCCGAGACAGGGGGGCACAGATACGCAGTATTTT. The chain recombines TRBV11-3 with TRBJ2-3; 9 bases are shared with TRBD1. This CDR3 is 15 amino acids long. The germline gives CDR1 SGHNT, CDR2 YENEEA. V dropped 5 bases and J dropped 1; count of bases not matched to a gene: 4.

The V gene is TRBV19, the J gene TRBJ1-5, with D maybe TRBD1 (6 bases). The CDR3 runs 13 residues. V shed 6 bases and J shed 5 bases, with 11 bases lying between them. Germline assignment: CDR1 LNHDA and CDR2 SQIVND (reference sequence). The DNA of the CDR3 is TGTGCCAGTAGCGACAGGAGTTATCAGCCCCAGCATTTT. It translates to CASSDRSYQPQHF.

J is TRBJ1-4 and V is TRBV5-1; no clear D. Germline CDR1 reads SGHRS; CDR2 reads YFSETQ. Trimming removed 4 bases from V and 0 bases from J, with 7 bases in between. The CDR3 is 14 amino acids. The DNA for the CDR3 is TGCGCCAGCAGCCCGACAACAACTAATGAAAAACTGTTTTTT. It codes for CASSPTTTNEKLFF.

This clone was found a few times. The gene calls are TRBV18 and TRBJ2-1; D gene uncertain. Trimming took 3 bases from V and 10 from J, leaving 13 bases between them. Germline V lookup: CDR1 KGHSH, CDR2 LQKENI. This CDR3 has 13 residues. As DNA, the CDR3 is TGTGCCAGCTCACCTCTAGTACTGAGGGAGCAGTTCTTC. The encoded protein is CASSPLVLREQFF. Looking up the rest from reference TRBV18 and TRBJ2-1 gives the full variable domain: NAGVMQNPRHLVRRRGQEARLRCSPMKGHSHVYWYRQLPEEGLKFMVYLQKENIIDESGMPKERFSAEFPKEGPSILRIQQVVRGDSAAYFCASSPLVLREQFFGPGTRLTVL.

This clone was seen only a few times. This chain uses TRBV29-1 with TRBJ2-5; tentatively, D is TRBD2 (5 bases). This CDR3 region has 14 residues. Germline values: CDR1 SQVTM, CDR2 ANQGSEA. Trimming stripped 3 bases from V and 0 bases from J, with 11 bases between. Here the CDR3 reads CSVEVQDYQETQYF. In DNA, the CDR3 is TGCAGCGTTGAGGTCCAGGACTACCAAGAGACCCAGTACTTC.